This T cell receptor beta chain comes out of a study of blood T cell repertoires in COVID-19 (dated by TCRdb to 2018 to 2021). About the investigation overall: Samples covering the acute and convalescent phases of COVID-19 were provided by collaborators in the United States, Italy and Spain. The material from the prospective study consisted of cDNA or gDNA derived from T cells, B-cell-depleted T cells, or PBMCs. Subjects who had been exposed to COVID-19, were actively infected with it, or had recovered from it provided the deeply sampled blood TCRbeta repertoires that made up the dataset. The repertoires were released in a freely available public database intended as a resource for research on the immune response to SARS-CoV-2. The samples were drawn from two sources: the first 160 participants of the ongoing ImmuneRACE study, and 950 to 1,500 subjects contributed by 6 global collaborators. Sample metadata almost always included a de-identified subject ID, COVID-19 status, age in years and sex. Where HLA class I and class II types were available, the types were taken from metadata supplied by the sample provider, not from assay-based typing.

Each collaborating institution followed its own protocols to collect whole blood in K2EDTA tubes. For TCRbeta analysis, collaborators shipped samples in one of three forms: frozen whole blood, isolated PBMCs, or DNA extracted from either of those sample types. On this clone itself: Its antigen is unknown. Base-call qualities are not available, and no considerably larger clone is one nucleotide away.

The junction shows trimming of 6 bases on V and 5 bases on J, and the gene matches do not reach 9 bases of it. Reading from cysteine to phenylalanine, the CDR3 counts 14 amino acids. The retained sequence is limited to the CDR3, 42 bases, with the frame set at the first base. The germline V gene provides CDR1 MDHEN and CDR2 SYDVKM. General findings and caveats noted by the study authors: How much clinical and demographic metadata was included differed by source and by participant, and the metadata was provided uncurated.

The immunoSEQ Assay, a bias-controlled multiplex PCR, was used to amplify TCRbeta CDR3 regions from genomic DNA. As for how the authors treated the data: The number of nucleated cells in each sample was estimated by amplification of reference gene primers within the assay. Sequence reads were collapsed and filtered to measure the absolute abundance of every unique TCRbeta CDR3 rearrangement. Productive Simpson clonality was computed per sample as the square root of Simpson's diversity index over productive rearrangements. The table was pulled from immuneACCESS by TCRdb, which kept in-frame rearrangements only. Such tables lose some clones; where checked, under half of the loss comes from unresolved V genes, and the rest has no known cause. D and trimming come from the DNA, and the V and J calls and clone size come from that table. Here the sample has 7,000 to 8,500 clones; 70% to 90% occur a single time. The biggest ten clones account for under 8% of the sample.

The source of this sequence is a woman in her fifties or sixties with active or convalescent COVID-19. Source material: peripheral blood. Recombination connected TRBV28 to TRBJ2-7, and 8 junction bases match TRBD1. The CDR3 protein sequence reads: CASRGTGGRNEQYF. The nucleotide sequence reads TGTGCCAGCAGGGGGACAGGTGGGAGGAACGAGCAGTACTTC. The CDR3 plus the reference TRBV28 and TRBJ2-7 genes for the other parts give the full variable domain: DVKVTQSSRYLVKRTGEKVFLECVQDMDHENMFWYRQDPGLGLRLIYFSYDVKMKEKGDIPEGYSVSREKKERFSLILESASTNQTSMYLCASRGTGGRNEQYFGPGTRLTVT.